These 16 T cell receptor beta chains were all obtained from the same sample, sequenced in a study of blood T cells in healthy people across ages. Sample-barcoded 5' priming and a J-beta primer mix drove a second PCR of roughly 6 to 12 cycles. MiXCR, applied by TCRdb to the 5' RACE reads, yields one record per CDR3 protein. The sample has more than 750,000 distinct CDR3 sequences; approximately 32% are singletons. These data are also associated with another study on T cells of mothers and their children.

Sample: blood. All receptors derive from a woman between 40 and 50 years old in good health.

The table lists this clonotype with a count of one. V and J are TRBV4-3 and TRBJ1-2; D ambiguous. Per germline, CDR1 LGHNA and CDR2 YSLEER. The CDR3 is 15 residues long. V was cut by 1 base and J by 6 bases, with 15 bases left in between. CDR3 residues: CASSQGAGSSDGYTF. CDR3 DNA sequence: TGCGCCAGCAGCCAAGGAGCGGGGTCGAGTGATGGCTACACCTTC.

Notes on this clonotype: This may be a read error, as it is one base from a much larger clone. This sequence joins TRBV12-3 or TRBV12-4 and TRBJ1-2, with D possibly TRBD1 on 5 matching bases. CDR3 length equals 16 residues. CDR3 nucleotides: TGTGCCAGCACCCCCACGGTTCGGGGCAAAGACTATGGCAACACCTTC. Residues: CASTPTVRGKDYGNTF.

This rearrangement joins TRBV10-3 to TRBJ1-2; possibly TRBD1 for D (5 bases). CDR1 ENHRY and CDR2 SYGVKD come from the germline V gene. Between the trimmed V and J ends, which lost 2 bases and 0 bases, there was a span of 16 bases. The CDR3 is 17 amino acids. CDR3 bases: TGTGCCATCAGTGAGGGGAACTACAGGTCCTCTAACTATGGCTACACCTTC. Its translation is CAISEGNYRSSNYGYTF.

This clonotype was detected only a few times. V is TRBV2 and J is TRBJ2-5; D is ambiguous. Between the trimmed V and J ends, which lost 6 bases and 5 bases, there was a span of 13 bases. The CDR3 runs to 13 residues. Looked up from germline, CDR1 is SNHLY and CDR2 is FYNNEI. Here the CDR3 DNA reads TGTGCCAGCAGGAGTGACTTGTCCGAGACCCAGTACTTC. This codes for CASRSDLSETQYF.

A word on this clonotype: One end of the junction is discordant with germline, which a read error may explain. The CDR3 reads CASSWGTNSSQPQHF. CDR3 in DNA: TGTGCCAGTAGTTGGGGGACAAATAGCAGTCAGCCCCAGCATTTT. The chain employs TRBV19 and TRBJ1-5, with D maybe TRBD1 (6 bases). From germline, CDR1 is LNHDA and CDR2 SQIVND (reference sequence). The CDR3 has 15 residues.

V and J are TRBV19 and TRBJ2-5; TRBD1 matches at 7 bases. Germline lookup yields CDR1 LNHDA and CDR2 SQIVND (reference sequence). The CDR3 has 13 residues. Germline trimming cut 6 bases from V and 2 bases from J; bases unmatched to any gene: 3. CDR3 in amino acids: CASRTGWQETQYF. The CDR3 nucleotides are TGTGCCAGTAGGACAGGGTGGCAAGAGACCCAGTACTTC.

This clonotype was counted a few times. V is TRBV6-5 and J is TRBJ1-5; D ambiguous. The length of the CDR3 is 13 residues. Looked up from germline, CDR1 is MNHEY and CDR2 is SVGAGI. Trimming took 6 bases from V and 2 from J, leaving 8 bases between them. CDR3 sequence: CASRAGGNQPQHF. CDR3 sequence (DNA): TGTGCCAGCAGGGCGGGTGGCAATCAGCCCCAGCATTTT.

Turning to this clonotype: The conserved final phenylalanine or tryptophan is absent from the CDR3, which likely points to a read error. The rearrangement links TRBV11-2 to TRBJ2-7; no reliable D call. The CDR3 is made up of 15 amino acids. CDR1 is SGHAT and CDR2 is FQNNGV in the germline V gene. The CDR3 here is CASSPTAASSYEQYL. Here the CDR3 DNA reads TGTGCTAGCAGCCCAACGGCTGCTAGCTCCTACGAGCAGTACCTC.

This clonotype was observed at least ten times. In DNA form, the CDR3 reads TGTGCCAGCAGCCCACAGGGAATACGCTACGAGCAGTACTTC. It translates to CASSPQGIRYEQYF. The chain carries TRBV14 and TRBJ2-7, with TRBD1 as a possible D gene (6 bases). The CDR3 consists of 14 residues. Germline loops: CDR1 SGHDN, CDR2 FVKESK. The V gene lost 4 bases and the J gene lost 3 bases, with 13 bases spanning the gap.

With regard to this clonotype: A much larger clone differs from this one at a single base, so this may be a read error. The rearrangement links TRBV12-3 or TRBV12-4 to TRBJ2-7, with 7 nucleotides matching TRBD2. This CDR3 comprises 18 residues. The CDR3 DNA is TGTGGCAGCAGTCCCATGGGGGGGTATGGTAGAAGGTCCTACGAGCAGTACTTC. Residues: CGSSPMGGYGRRSYEQYF.

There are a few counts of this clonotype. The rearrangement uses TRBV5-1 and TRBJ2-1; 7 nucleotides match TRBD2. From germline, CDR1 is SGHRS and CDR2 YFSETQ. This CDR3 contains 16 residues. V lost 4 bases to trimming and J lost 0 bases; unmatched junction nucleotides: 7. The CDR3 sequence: CASSRLGGRSYNEQFF. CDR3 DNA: TGCGCCAGCAGCCGCCTGGGAGGGCGCTCCTACAATGAGCAGTTCTTC.

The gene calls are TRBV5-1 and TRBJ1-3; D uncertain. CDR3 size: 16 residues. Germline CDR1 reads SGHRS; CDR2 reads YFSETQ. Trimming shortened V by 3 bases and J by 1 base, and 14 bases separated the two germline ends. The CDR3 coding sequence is TGCGCCAGCAGCTGGTCTCGGGGAATTTCTGGAAACACCATATATTTT. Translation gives CASSWSRGISGNTIYF.

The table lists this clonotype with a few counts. CDR3 nucleotides: TGTGCCAGCAATGCACCCGGGACACCGAACACTGAAGCTTTCTTT. Translating gives CASNAPGTPNTEAFF. The chain links TRBV28 to TRBJ1-1, with D possibly matching TRBD1 (6 bases). Germline V gene sequence: CDR1 MDHEN, CDR2 SYDVKM. V shed 7 bases and J shed 1 base, with 16 bases lying between them. The CDR3 runs to 15 residues.

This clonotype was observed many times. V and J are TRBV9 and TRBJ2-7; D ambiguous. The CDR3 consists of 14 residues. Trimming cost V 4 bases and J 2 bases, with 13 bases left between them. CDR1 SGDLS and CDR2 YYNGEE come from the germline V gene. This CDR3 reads CASSPSGRAYEQYF. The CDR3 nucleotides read TGTGCCAGCAGCCCATCGGGTCGCGCCTACGAGCAGTACTTC.

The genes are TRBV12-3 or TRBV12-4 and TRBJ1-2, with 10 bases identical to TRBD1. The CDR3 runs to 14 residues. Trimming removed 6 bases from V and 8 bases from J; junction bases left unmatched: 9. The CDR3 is CASRFRQGAGGYTF. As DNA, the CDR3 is TGTGCCAGCAGATTCCGACAGGGGGCAGGGGGCTACACCTTC.

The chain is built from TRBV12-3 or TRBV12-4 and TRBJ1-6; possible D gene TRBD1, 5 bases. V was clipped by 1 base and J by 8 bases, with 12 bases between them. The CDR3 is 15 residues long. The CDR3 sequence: CASSLGGTFDSPLHF. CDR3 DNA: TGTGCCAGCAGTTTAGGTGGGACCTTTGATTCACCCCTCCACTTT.